This entry lists 19 T cell receptor beta chains sequenced from one sample in a study of OX40 agonist ivuxolimab in advanced cancers. Library preparation was by the immunoSEQ multiplex PCR assay. The clones in this table, taken by TCRdb from immuneACCESS, are in-frame only. Not every clone is retained; where verified, under half of the shortfall comes from an unresolved V gene, and the cause of the rest is unknown. This sample is represented by 13,000 or so clones; around 90% of them were singletons. The ten largest make up about 70% of the sample. The sample consisted of CD4+ or CD8+ T cells sorted from blood, taken in a trial of the OX40 agonist ivuxolimab. Receptor source: an adult with an advanced solid tumor such as melanoma, head and neck, liver or kidney cancer.

CDR3 nucleotides: TGTGCCAGCAGCGGGAGCTCCTACGAGCAGTACTTC. Amino acid sequence: CASSGSSYEQYF. The J gene is TRBJ2-7, the V gene TRBV9, with unresolved D. The CDR3 extends over 12 amino acids. Germline CDR1 SGDLS, CDR2 YYNGEE. V shed 3 bases and J shed 0 bases, with 4 bases lying between them.

The chain employs TRBV4-3 and TRBJ2-5; no firm D call. The CDR3 spans 13 residues. Trimming shortened V by 1 base and J by 5 bases, and 8 bases separated the two germline ends. Germline CDR1 and CDR2: LGHNA and YSLEER. DNA for the CDR3: TGCGCCAGCAGCCAAGGAATAAGGGAGACCCAGTACTTC. It encodes CASSQGIRETQYF.

The chain couples TRBV28 to TRBJ2-7; D is uncertain. Germline-derived CDR1 and CDR2 are MDHEN and SYDVKM. V shed 1 base and J shed 1 base, with 8 bases lying between them. This CDR3 is built from 14 residues. The CDR3 coding sequence is TGTGCCAGCAGTTTATCGCAGGATTCCTACGAGCAGTACTTC. This encodes CASSLSQDSYEQYF.

By its share, this clone is medium-sized. The chain carries TRBV2 and TRBJ1-6, with D hard to call. Germline V gene data show CDR1 as SNHLY and CDR2 as FYNNEI. V lost 5 bases, J lost 2 bases, and 19 bases lay in between. The CDR3 has 18 amino acids. CDR3 sequence: CASSRYSPGPAYNSPLHF. CDR3 nucleotides: TGTGCCAGCAGTAGATACTCTCCCGGGCCAGCCTATAATTCACCCCTCCACTTT. The complete variable domain, with remaining parts taken from reference TRBV2 and TRBJ1-6, reads EPEVTQTPSHQVTQMGQEVILRCVPISNHLYFYWYRQILGQKVEFLVSFYNNEISEKSEIFDDQFSVERPDGSNFTLKIRSTKLEDSAMYFCASSRYSPGPAYNSPLHFGNGTRLTVT.

The rearrangement links TRBV2 to TRBJ2-3, with a weak D call TRBD2 (5 bases). This CDR3 has 14 residues. The V end lost 8 bases, the J end lost 0 bases, and 12 bases lay between the germline ends. CDR1 and CDR2 (germline): SNHLY, FYNNEI. The CDR3 loop is CASGGLASTDTQYF. CDR3 bases: TGTGCCAGCGGAGGTTTGGCGAGCACAGATACGCAGTATTTT.

This chain joins TRBV6-4 and TRBJ2-2, with 7 bases that match TRBD1. The CDR3 length is 15 residues. The germline CDR1 and CDR2 sequences are MRHNA and SNTAGT. Germline trimming cut 6 bases from V and 6 bases from J; bases unmatched to any gene: 10. DNA for the CDR3: TGTGCCAGCAGAGAATCAGGGGGTTCGTCCGGGGAGCTGTTTTTT. Its protein product is CASRESGGSSGELFF.

The chain recombines TRBV5-1 with TRBJ1-1, with a weak D call TRBD1 (5 bases). The V end was cut by 0 bases, the J end by 0 bases, with 12 bases between. Germline CDR1 is SGHRS and CDR2 is YFSETQ. The CDR3 has 16 amino acids. The CDR3 nucleotides are TGCGCCAGCAGCTTGGCGGAGATACAGGTGAACACTGAAGCTTTCTTT. Protein: CASSLAEIQVNTEAFF.

The chain employs TRBV6-5 and TRBJ1-1; no definite D call. The CDR3 is 14 residues long. V was trimmed by 6 bases and J by 0 bases, leaving 11 bases between them. Germline loops: CDR1 MNHEY, CDR2 SVGAGI. CDR3 amino acids: CASRRLQVNTEAFF. CDR3 bases: TGTGCCAGCAGGCGGCTCCAGGTGAACACTGAAGCTTTCTTT.

The chain links TRBV4-3 to TRBJ2-7; 8 nucleotides align to TRBD1. The trim removed 3 bases at V and 2 bases at J, leaving 9 bases unmatched. CDR3 length equals 16 residues. The germline CDR1 and CDR2 sequences are LGHNA and YSLEER. CDR3 in amino acids: CASSHHLGTGPYEQYF. The DNA of the CDR3 is TGCGCCAGCAGCCATCATTTAGGGACAGGCCCCTACGAGCAGTACTTC.

The chain recombines TRBV30 with TRBJ2-7; 10 positions match TRBD1. The junction had 7 bases not matched to a gene; V was cut back by 3 bases and J by 5 bases. The CDR3 sequence is 14 residues long. CDR1 and CDR2 (germline): GTSNPN, SVGIG (reference sequence). CDR3 sequence: CAWRSGQGRDEQYF. In DNA form, the CDR3 reads TGTGCCTGGAGGTCGGGACAGGGGAGGGACGAGCAGTACTTC.

This sequence joins TRBV20-1 and TRBJ1-2; possible D gene TRBD1, 5 bases. The CDR3 totals 11 residues. CDR1 is DFQATT, CDR2 SNEGSKA, per germline (reference sequence). The V and J ends lost 6 bases and 3 bases respectively, with 8 bases between them. Here the CDR3 reads CSARQYYGYTF. CDR3 bases: TGCAGTGCCCGACAGTACTATGGCTACACCTTC.

The chain employs TRBV7-8 and TRBJ2-3; unclear D gene. This CDR3 comprises 15 residues. The germline V gene has CDR1 SGHVS and CDR2 FQNEAQ. The ends were cut back, 5 bases at V and 0 bases at J, with 12 bases in the middle. The CDR3 bases are TGTGCCAGCAGCAAATGGGCAGAAAGCACAGATACGCAGTATTTT. Translation: CASSKWAESTDTQYF. Using reference TRBV7-8 and TRBJ2-3 for the parts outside the CDR3, the full variable domain is GAGVSQSPRYKVAKRGQDVALRCDPISGHVSLFWYQQALGQGPEFLTYFQNEAQLDKSGLPSDRFFAERPEGSVSTLKIQRTQQEDSAVYLCASSKWAESTDTQYFGPGTRLTVL.

This chain uses TRBV10-3 with TRBJ1-5; D call uncertain. Looked up from germline, CDR1 is ENHRY and CDR2 is SYGVKD. Deletions cut 2 bases from V and 4 bases from J, with 9 bases between. There are 14 residues in the CDR3. Here the CDR3 DNA reads TGTGCCATCAGTGAGCTTCGGGTAAATCAGCCCCAGCATTTT. Amino acids: CAISELRVNQPQHF.

The gene calls are TRBV19 and TRBJ1-1; TRBD1 agrees at 7 bases. Germline-derived CDR1 and CDR2 are LNHDA and SQIVND (reference sequence). V dropped 4 bases and J dropped 2; count of bases not matched to a gene: 4. The CDR3 totals 14 residues. The CDR3 protein is CASSKGQLNTEAFF. The CDR3 DNA reads as TGTGCCAGTAGTAAGGGACAGCTTAACACTGAAGCTTTCTTT.

The chain links TRBV7-9 to TRBJ2-3; D not certain. Germline loops: CDR1 SEHNR, CDR2 FQNEAQ (reference sequence). The CDR3 loop spans 14 amino acids. The germline V and J ends were trimmed by 0 bases and 4 bases, with 8 bases remaining between them. CDR3 bases: TGTGCCAGCAGCTTAGCTCCAGCTTCAGATACGCAGTATTTT. Encoded protein: CASSLAPASDTQYF.

The chain is built from TRBV19 and TRBJ2-1, with TRBD2 matching over 7 bases. The CDR3 runs to 15 residues. The ends lost 3 bases at V and 0 bases at J; junction bases unmatched: 2. Germline V gives CDR1 LNHDA, CDR2 SQIVND (reference sequence). Written as DNA, the CDR3 is TGTGCCAGTAGTATGGGACTATTCTCCTACAATGAGCAGTTCTTC. It translates to CASSMGLFSYNEQFF.

The chain links TRBV18 to TRBJ2-1, with D possibly TRBD1 on 6 matching bases. Germline V gives CDR1 KGHSH, CDR2 LQKENI. Trimming pared 3 bases from V and 4 bases from J, leaving 7 bases between. The CDR3 is 13 amino acids. The CDR3 DNA is TGTGCCAGCTCACCGACAGGTTACAATGAGCAGTTCTTC. Protein product: CASSPTGYNEQFF.

The rearrangement uses TRBV4-1 and TRBJ2-7, with 11 bases matching TRBD2. There are 15 residues in the CDR3. The ends lost 3 bases at V and 5 bases at J; junction bases unmatched: 6. CDR1 MGHRA and CDR2 YSYEKL come from the germline V gene. The DNA for the CDR3 is TGCGCCAGCAGCCACCCGGGACTAGCGGAAGACGAGCAGTACTTC. It specifies CASSHPGLAEDEQYF.

The chain carries TRBV4-3 and TRBJ2-2, with 15 nucleotides matching TRBD2. The length of the CDR3 is 18 residues. Germline V lookup: CDR1 LGHNA, CDR2 YSLEER. Germline trimming cut 3 bases from V and 4 bases from J; bases unmatched to any gene: 6. Here the CDR3 reads CASSQAGLAGGLTGELFF. CDR3 coding DNA: TGCGCCAGCAGCCAGGCGGGACTAGCGGGGGGCCTCACCGGGGAGCTGTTTTTT.